What follows are 14 T cell receptor beta chains derived from one specimen sequenced in a study of OX40 agonist ivuxolimab in advanced cancers. Receptors were amplified or captured by the immunoSEQ multiplex PCR assay. TCRdb stores this immuneACCESS table with in-frame sequences only. Part of the clones is absent; in the studies checked, under half of the shortfall reflects unresolved V genes, and no reason is known for the rest. A total of tens of thousands of clones appear in this sample, about 86% of them only once. The top ten constitute approximately 2% of the sample. The sample was CD4+ or CD8+ T cells sorted from blood, taken in a trial of the OX40 agonist ivuxolimab. These receptors were collected from an adult with an advanced solid tumor such as melanoma, head and neck, liver or kidney cancer.

J is TRBJ1-2 and V is TRBV2; no clear D gene. There are 10 residues in the CDR3. CDR1 and CDR2 from the germline V gene are SNHLY and FYNNEI. Trimming removed 8 bases at V and 7 bases at J, with 8 bases between. CDR3 residues: CASGRGGYTF. For the CDR3, the DNA is TGTGCCAGCGGGCGGGGTGGCTACACCTTC.

The sample holds one count of this clone. The V call is TRBV2, the J call TRBJ2-3, with D tentatively TRBD1 or TRBD2 (6 bases each). The CDR3 covers 16 residues. Trimming took 4 bases from V and 0 from J, leaving 14 bases between them. Looked up from germline, CDR1 is SNHLY and CDR2 is FYNNEI. The CDR3 DNA follows: TGTGCCAGCAGTGTTTGGGGGGCCTCTAGCACAGATACGCAGTATTTT. Translation: CASSVWGASSTDTQYF.

This chain joins TRBV7-9 and TRBJ2-5; D possibly matches TRBD1 or TRBD2 (5 bases each). Trimming shortened V by 0 bases and J by 4 bases, and 6 bases separated the two germline ends. The length of the CDR3 is 13 residues. Germline V lookup: CDR1 SEHNR, CDR2 FQNEAQ (reference sequence). The CDR3: CASSLAGTETQYF. The CDR3 DNA reads as TGTGCCAGCAGCTTAGCGGGGACAGAGACCCAGTACTTC. Complete variable domain (other parts from reference TRBV7-9 and TRBJ2-5): DTGVSQNPRHKITKRGQNVTFRCDPISEHNRLYWYRQTLGQGPEFLTYFQNEAQLEKSRLLSDRFSAERPKGSFSTLEIQRTEQGDSAMYLCASSLAGTETQYFGPGTRLLVL.

The chain combines TRBV9 with TRBJ2-3; 14 bases map to TRBD2. Germline CDR1 is SGDLS and CDR2 is YYNGEE. The J segment lost 5 bases and the V segment lost 4 bases, leaving 6 bases of the junction unmatched. This CDR3 comprises 16 residues. For the CDR3, the DNA is TGTGCCAGCAGCAAGGGACTAGCGGGGGATGTAGATACGCAGTATTTT. This codes for CASSKGLAGDVDTQYF.

This clone appeared a few times. The gene calls are TRBV18 and TRBJ1-1, with D uncertain. The CDR3 totals 13 residues. The V end lost 3 bases, the J end lost 0 bases, and 5 bases lay between the germline ends. The germline CDR1 and CDR2 sequences are KGHSH and LQKENI. The CDR3 nucleotides are TGTGCCAGCTCACCTGGCATGAACACTGAAGCTTTCTTT. Translation gives CASSPGMNTEAFF. Combining the CDR3 with reference TRBV18 and TRBJ1-1 gives the whole variable domain NAGVMQNPRHLVRRRGQEARLRCSPMKGHSHVYWYRQLPEEGLKFMVYLQKENIIDESGMPKERFSAEFPKEGPSILRIQQVVRGDSAAYFCASSPGMNTEAFFGQGTRLTVV.

V is TRBV6-5 and J is TRBJ2-3; D may be TRBD1 or TRBD2 (5 bases each). Trimming took 6 bases from V and 11 from J, leaving 18 bases between them. The CDR3 totals 13 residues. Germline V gives CDR1 MNHEY, CDR2 SVGAGI. This CDR3 reads CASSFRDGAQQYF. The CDR3 DNA sequence: TGTGCCAGCAGCTTCAGGGACGGAGCACAGCAGTATTTT.

The chain joins TRBV18 to TRBJ2-7; D is uncertain. The germline CDR1 and CDR2 sequences are KGHSH and LQKENI. The CDR3 spans 12 residues. Trimming left V 6 bases short and J 6 bases short, with 12 bases between. CDR3 in amino acids: CASSLPVAEQYF. CDR3 coding DNA: TGTGCCAGCTCCCTCCCGGTCGCCGAGCAGTACTTC.

J is TRBJ2-2 and V is TRBV7-7; D not resolved. The CDR3 spans 13 residues. Trimming took 4 bases from V and 5 from J, leaving 8 bases between them. Germline values: CDR1 SSHAT, CDR2 FNYEAQ (reference sequence). The CDR3, as DNA: TGTGCCAGCAGCTACCAGGAAACCGGGGAGCTGTTTTTT. Residues: CASSYQETGELFF.

The genes are TRBV10-3 and TRBJ2-2, with 10 bases identical to TRBD2. This CDR3 is 18 amino acids long. Germline-derived CDR1 and CDR2 are ENHRY and SYGVKD. V lost 5 bases, J lost 3 bases, and 12 bases stayed unmatched. The CDR3 loop reads CAISPLNSGGPHTGELFF. The CDR3 nucleotides read TGTGCCATCAGTCCGCTTAATAGCGGGGGGCCCCACACCGGGGAGCTGTTTTTT.

The chain couples TRBV7-2 to TRBJ2-7; maybe TRBD1 (6 bases). Germline V CDR1 and CDR2: SGHTA, FQGNSA. This CDR3 has 16 amino acids. The V and J ends lost 1 base and 4 bases respectively, with 17 bases between them. The CDR3 nucleotides are TGTGCCAGCAGCTTAGGGATAGGGGGAGTCATTTACGAGCAGTACTTC. Translated, it gives CASSLGIGGVIYEQYF.

This clone appeared a single time. The chain recombines TRBV12-2 with TRBJ2-7; TRBD2 is taken as the D call from the table, unchecked against the DNA. TRBV12-2 is deemed a pseudogene. The CDR3 contains 15 residues. The CDR3 reads CASRKLAESSYEQYF. CDR3 DNA: TGTGCAAGTCGGAAACTAGCGGAGAGCTCCTACGAGCAGTACTTC.

This clone was picked up a small number of times. The chain is built from TRBV19 and TRBJ2-5; 8 bases are shared with TRBD1. Looked up from germline, CDR1 is LNHDA and CDR2 is SQIVND (reference sequence). Trimming removed 7 bases from V and 4 bases from J; junction bases left unmatched: 14. CDR3 length: 16 amino acids. The CDR3 nucleotides read TGTGCCAGTAAAAGCCTCCGGTGGACAGGGCGAGAGACCCAGTACTTC. It is translated as CASKSLRWTGRETQYF.

This rearrangement joins TRBV11-3 to TRBJ2-7; weak D call: TRBD1 (6 bases). The tail of the sequence fits TRBJ2-1 better, so the J call may be wrong. In germline, CDR1 is SGHNT, CDR2 YENEEA. The CDR3 is 14 residues long. The CDR3 nucleotides are TGTGCCAGCAGCTCAGGGGCCCCCTACAATGAGCAGTTCTTC. Translated: CASSSGAPYNEQFF.

The chain is built from TRBV18 and TRBJ2-7, with unresolved D. Trimming pared 3 bases from V and 3 bases from J, leaving 9 bases between. Germline lookup yields CDR1 KGHSH and CDR2 LQKENI. The CDR3 length is 13 residues. The CDR3 region is CASSPSGSYEQYF. For the CDR3, the DNA is TGTGCCAGCTCACCCTCTGGAAGCTACGAGCAGTACTTC.